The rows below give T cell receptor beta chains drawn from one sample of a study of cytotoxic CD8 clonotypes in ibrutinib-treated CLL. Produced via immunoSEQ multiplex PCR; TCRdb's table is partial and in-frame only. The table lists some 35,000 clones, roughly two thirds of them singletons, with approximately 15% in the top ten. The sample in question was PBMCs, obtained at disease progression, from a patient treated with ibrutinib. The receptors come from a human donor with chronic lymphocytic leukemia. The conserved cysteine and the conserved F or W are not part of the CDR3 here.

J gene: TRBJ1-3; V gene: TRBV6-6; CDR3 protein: ASSYGGAGGNTIY
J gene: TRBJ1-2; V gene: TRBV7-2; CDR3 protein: ASSLWDGNYGYT
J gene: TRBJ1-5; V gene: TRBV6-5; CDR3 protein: ASSYTGGGQPQH
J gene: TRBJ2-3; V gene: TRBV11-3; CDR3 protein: ASSLGVAGASTDTQY
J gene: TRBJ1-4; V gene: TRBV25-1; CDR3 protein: ASSANYGTVNEKLF
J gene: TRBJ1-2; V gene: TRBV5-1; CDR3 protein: ASSPRTGRLHGYT
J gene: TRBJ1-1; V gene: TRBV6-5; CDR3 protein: ASRRDSPYTEAF
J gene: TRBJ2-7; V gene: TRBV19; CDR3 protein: ASSNAGRRGAGEQY
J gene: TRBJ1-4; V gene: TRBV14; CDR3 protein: ASSPDDHNEKLF
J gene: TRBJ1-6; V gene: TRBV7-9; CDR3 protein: ASSLALTNSYNSPLH
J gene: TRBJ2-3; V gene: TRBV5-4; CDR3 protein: ASSLQGASTDTQY
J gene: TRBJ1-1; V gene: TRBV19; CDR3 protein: ASSPREGMNTEAF
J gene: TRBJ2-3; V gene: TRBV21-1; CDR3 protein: ASSKGSNRGPTQY
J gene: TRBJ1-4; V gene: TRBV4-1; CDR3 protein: ASTRRAGANPNEKLF
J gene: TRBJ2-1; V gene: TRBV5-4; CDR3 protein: ASSPRGGFNEQF
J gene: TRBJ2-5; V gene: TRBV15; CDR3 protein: ATKVASGYQETQY
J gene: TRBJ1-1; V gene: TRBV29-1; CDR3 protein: SGTGAPNTEAF
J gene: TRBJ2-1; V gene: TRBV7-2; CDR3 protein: ASSVTSGGAGEQF
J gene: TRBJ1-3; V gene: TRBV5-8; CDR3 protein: ASSLVGTASGNTIY
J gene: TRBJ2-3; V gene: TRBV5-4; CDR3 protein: ASSLAGAKEQY